The rows below give T cell receptor beta chains drawn from one sample of a study of cytomegalovirus exposure and HLA in healthy donors. Some clones are missing from TCRdb's copy, which holds only in-frame ones; the method was immunoSEQ multiplex PCR. The sample has 85,000 to 100,000 clones, less than 65% seen once. The source material was PBMCs. Receptors were obtained from a woman in her twenties or thirties in good health and CMV-seronegative. Each CDR3 is given without its conserved first and last residue. Fields, in order: V gene, J gene, D gene, CDR3 protein. The D gene is left open where the match is weak.

V: TRBV9
J: TRBJ1-1
D: NA
CDR3: ASSVGQVSEAF

V: TRBV30
J: TRBJ1-4
D: NA
CDR3: AWSPSRGGANEKLF

V: TRBV6-1
J: TRBJ1-1
D: TRBD1
CDR3: ASTSEYRGTEAF

V: TRBV28
J: TRBJ1-4
D: NA
CDR3: ASSLEGPQTNEKLF

V: TRBV7-2
J: TRBJ2-1
D: TRBD2
CDR3: ASSLGGTRFNNEQF

V: TRBV18
J: TRBJ2-1
D: TRBD2
CDR3: ASSLLAGGLNEQF

V: TRBV4-3
J: TRBJ2-5
D: TRBD1
CDR3: ASSQGGQPQETQY

V: TRBV7-2
J: TRBJ1-5
D: NA
CDR3: ASSLTGLYSNQPQH

V: TRBV2
J: TRBJ1-2
D: TRBD1
CDR3: ASSTGVGYT

V: TRBV7-7
J: TRBJ2-1
D: NA
CDR3: ASSPGLYSSYNEQF

V: TRBV19
J: TRBJ2-7
D: NA
CDR3: ASSTGVPYEQY

V: TRBV2
J: TRBJ2-7
D: NA
CDR3: ASSEVAHAEQY

V: TRBV27
J: TRBJ1-2
D: NA
CDR3: ASSLTPSGGYT

V: TRBV11-3
J: TRBJ2-1
D: NA
CDR3: ASSLGGSSVNEQF

V: TRBV4-2
J: TRBJ2-1
D: TRBD2
CDR3: ASSPMGLAGLNEQF

V: TRBV27
J: TRBJ1-4
D: TRBD1
CDR3: ASSYRGRFEKLF

V: TRBV11-1
J: TRBJ2-7
D: TRBD1
CDR3: ASSPGQGAGEQY

V: TRBV5-1
J: TRBJ1-1
D: TRBD1
CDR3: ASSGGTGGTEAF

V: TRBV9
J: TRBJ2-3
D: TRBD1
CDR3: ASSGTGQGFGTDTQY

V: TRBV28
J: TRBJ2-1
D: TRBD2
CDR3: ASSFVGSGGLDEQF